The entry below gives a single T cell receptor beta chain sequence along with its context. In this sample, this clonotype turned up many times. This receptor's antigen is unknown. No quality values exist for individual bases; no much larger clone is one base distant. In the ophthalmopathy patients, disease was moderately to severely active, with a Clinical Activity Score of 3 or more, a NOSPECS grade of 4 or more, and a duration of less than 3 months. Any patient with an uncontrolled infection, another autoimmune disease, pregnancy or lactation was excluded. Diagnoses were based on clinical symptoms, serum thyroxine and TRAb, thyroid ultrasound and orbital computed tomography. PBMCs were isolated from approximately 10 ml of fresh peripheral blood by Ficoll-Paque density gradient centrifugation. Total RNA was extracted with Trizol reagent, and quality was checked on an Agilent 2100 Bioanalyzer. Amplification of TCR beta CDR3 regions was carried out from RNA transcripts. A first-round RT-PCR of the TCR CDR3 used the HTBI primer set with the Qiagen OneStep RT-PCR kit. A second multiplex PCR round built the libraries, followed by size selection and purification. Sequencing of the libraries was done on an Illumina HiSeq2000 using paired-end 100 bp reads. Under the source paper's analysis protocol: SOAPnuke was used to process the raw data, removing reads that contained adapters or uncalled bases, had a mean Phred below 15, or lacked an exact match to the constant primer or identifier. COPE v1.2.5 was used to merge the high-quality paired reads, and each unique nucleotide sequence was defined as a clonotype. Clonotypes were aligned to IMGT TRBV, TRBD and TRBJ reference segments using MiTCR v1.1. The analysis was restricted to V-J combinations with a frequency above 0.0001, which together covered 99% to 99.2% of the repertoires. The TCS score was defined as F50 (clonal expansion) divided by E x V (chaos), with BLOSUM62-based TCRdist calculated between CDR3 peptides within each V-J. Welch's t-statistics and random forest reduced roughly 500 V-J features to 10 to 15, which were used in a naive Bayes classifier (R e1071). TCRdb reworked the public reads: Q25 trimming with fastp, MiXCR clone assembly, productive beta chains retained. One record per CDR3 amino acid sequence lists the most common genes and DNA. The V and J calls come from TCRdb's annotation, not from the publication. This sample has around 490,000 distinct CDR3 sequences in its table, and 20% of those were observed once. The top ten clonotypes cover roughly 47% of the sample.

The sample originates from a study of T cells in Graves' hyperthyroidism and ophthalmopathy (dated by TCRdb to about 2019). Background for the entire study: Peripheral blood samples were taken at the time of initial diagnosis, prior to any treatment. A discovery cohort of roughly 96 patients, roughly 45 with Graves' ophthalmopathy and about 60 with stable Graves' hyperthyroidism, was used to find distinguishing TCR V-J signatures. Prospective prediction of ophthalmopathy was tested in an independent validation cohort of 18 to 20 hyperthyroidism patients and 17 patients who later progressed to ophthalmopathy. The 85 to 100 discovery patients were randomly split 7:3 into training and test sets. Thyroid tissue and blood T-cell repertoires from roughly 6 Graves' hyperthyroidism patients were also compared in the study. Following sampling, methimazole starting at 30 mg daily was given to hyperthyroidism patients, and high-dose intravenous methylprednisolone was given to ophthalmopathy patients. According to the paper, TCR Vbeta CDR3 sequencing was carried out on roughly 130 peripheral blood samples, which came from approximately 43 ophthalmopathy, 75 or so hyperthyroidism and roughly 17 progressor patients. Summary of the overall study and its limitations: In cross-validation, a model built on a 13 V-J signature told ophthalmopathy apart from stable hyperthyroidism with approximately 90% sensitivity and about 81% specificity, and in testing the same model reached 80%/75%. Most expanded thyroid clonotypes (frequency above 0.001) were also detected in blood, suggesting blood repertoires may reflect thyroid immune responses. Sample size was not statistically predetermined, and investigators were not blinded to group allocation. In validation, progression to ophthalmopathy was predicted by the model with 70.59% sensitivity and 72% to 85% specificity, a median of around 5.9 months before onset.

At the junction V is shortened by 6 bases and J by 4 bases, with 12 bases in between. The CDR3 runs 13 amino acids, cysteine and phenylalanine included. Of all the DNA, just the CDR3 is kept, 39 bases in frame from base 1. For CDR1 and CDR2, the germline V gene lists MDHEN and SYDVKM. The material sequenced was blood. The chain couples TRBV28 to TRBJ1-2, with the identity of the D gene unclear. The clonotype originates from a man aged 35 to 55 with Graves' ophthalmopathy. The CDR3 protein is CASSPQLFYGYTF. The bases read TGTGCCAGCAGCCCTCAGCTGTTCTATGGCTACACCTTC.